The 22 T cell receptor beta chains in this list originate from one sample, sequenced in a study of post-analysis software for immune sequencing data. Unique molecular identifiers featured in each of the TCR beta cDNA libraries. MiXCR was run by TCRdb on the PCR reads, yielding one entry per CDR3 protein. The sample includes 750,000 to 950,000 distinct CDR3 sequences, around 50% of them seen just once. The study, taken as a whole, reports: A few TRBV segments occurring more often in patients than controls included TRBV5-6, TRBV5-1 and TRBV20-1.

Their antigens are not known. Sequencing input: blood. The receptors shown here come from a girl aged 10 to 17 with multiple sclerosis.

This clonotype occurred once. The gene calls are TRBV12-3 or TRBV12-4 and TRBJ2-7, with 10 bases that match TRBD2. Unmatched junction bases numbered 17, after V lost 8 bases and J lost 4 bases. The CDR3 has 17 amino acids. CDR3: CASGFEGSGRVPYEQYF. In nucleotides, the CDR3 is TGTGCCAGCGGCTTCGAGGGAAGCGGGAGGGTGCCTTACGAGCAGTACTTC.

The CDR3 region has the DNA TGTGCCAGCAGCTTTGAACAGCTACAAGAGACCCAGTACTTC. Amino acids: CASSFEQLQETQYF. The chain couples TRBV7-9 to TRBJ2-5; no reliable D call. Germline V gives CDR1 SEHNR, CDR2 FQNEAQ (reference sequence). V was pared by 3 bases and J by 2 bases, with 10 bases between. The length of the CDR3 is 14 residues.

This clonotype is a singleton in its sample. The chain joins TRBV7-2 to TRBJ1-2; D not certain. V gave up 5 bases and J gave up 5 bases, with 15 bases separating them. There are 14 residues in the CDR3. Germline-derived CDR1 and CDR2 are SGHTA and FQGNSA. For the CDR3, the DNA is TGTGCCAGCAGCGCCGGGAAGAATGCTTATGGCTACACCTTC. Protein sequence: CASSAGKNAYGYTF.

Only a few counts were recorded for this clonotype. The V call is TRBV7-2, the J call TRBJ2-3, with 7 bases fitting TRBD1. Germline CDR1 is SGHTA and CDR2 is FQGNSA. CDR3 length: 14 residues. V lost 5 bases to trimming and J lost 1 base; unmatched junction nucleotides: 3. This chain's CDR3 is CASSIGTGTDTQYF. The CDR3 bases are TGTGCCAGCAGCATCGGGACAGGCACAGATACGCAGTATTTT.

The chain is built from TRBV20-1 and TRBJ2-3; D might be TRBD2 (6 bases). The CDR3 has 15 residues. The germline CDR1 and CDR2 sequences are DFQATT and SNEGSKA (reference sequence). V was pared by 0 bases and J by 4 bases, with 14 bases between. For the CDR3, the DNA is TGCAGTGCTAGAGACGGGCAGCGGGTGGCAGATACGCAGTATTTT. Its translation is CSARDGQRVADTQYF.

The genes are TRBV4-1 and TRBJ2-5; 8 nucleotides line up with TRBD1. The J call may be incorrect, as the DNA end agrees better with TRBJ2-7. The CDR3 totals 21 residues. Per germline, CDR1 MGHRA and CDR2 YSYEKL. This CDR3 reads CASSQDRHPTGVPSFSDEQYF. Here the CDR3 DNA reads TGCGCCAGCAGCCAAGATCGACATCCGACAGGGGTCCCGTCATTTTCCGACGAGCAGTACTTC.

The rearrangement joins TRBV20-1 to TRBJ2-7; weak D call: TRBD2 (6 bases). Germline CDR1 and CDR2: DFQATT and SNEGSKA (reference sequence). Between the trimmed V and J ends, which lost 6 bases and 0 bases, there was a span of 15 bases. The length of the CDR3 is 14 residues. The chain's CDR3 is CSASGTRSSYEQYF. The CDR3, as DNA: TGCAGTGCCTCTGGGACTCGAAGCTCCTACGAGCAGTACTTC.

V and J are TRBV15 and TRBJ2-5; a weak D match, TRBD2 (6 bases). The CDR3 loop spans 16 amino acids. Trimming pared 6 bases from V and 1 base from J, leaving 18 bases between. CDR1 and CDR2 from the germline V gene are LNHNV and YYDKDF (reference sequence). The CDR3 DNA follows: TGTGCCACCAGTCTGGACGGGGGTAACTTCCAAGAGACCCAGTACTTC. Translation gives CATSLDGGNFQETQYF.

The chain carries TRBV6-5 and TRBJ2-5; D is perhaps TRBD1 (6 bases). CDR1 and CDR2 from the germline V gene are MNHEY and SVGAGI. With 2 bases removed from V and 1 base from J, the gap between germline ends came to 8 bases. The CDR3 runs 14 residues. The CDR3 reads CASSYQQGQETQYF. Written as DNA, the CDR3 is TGTGCCAGCAGTTACCAACAGGGCCAAGAGACCCAGTACTTC.

This chain connects TRBV20-1 to TRBJ2-1, with D hard to call. V lost 6 bases, J lost 9 bases, and 9 bases lay in between. Germline assignment: CDR1 DFQATT and CDR2 SNEGSKA (reference sequence). The CDR3 is 10 amino acids. CDR3: CSAGPVEQFF. The CDR3 DNA follows: TGCAGTGCCGGACCCGTTGAGCAGTTCTTC.

For this clonotype: The germline gene is not matched at one end of the junction; a read error may be the cause. The chain combines TRBV5-1 with TRBJ2-3; D is uncertain. This CDR3 is built from 14 residues. Germline CDR1 SGHRS, CDR2 YFSETQ. The CDR3 reads CASSLDGSTDTQYF. CDR3 coding DNA: TGTGCCAGCAGTTTAGATGGGAGCACAGATACGCAGTATTTT.

This chain connects TRBV4-1 to TRBJ1-2; tentatively, D is TRBD1 (6 bases). The V end was cut by 2 bases, the J end by 0 bases, with 10 bases between. Germline V lookup: CDR1 MGHRA, CDR2 YSYEKL. The CDR3 has 15 residues. The CDR3 is CASSQLTGPNYGYTF. CDR3 in DNA: TGCGCCAGCAGCCAACTGACAGGACCTAACTATGGCTACACCTTC.

V is TRBV29-1 and J is TRBJ1-5; TRBD1 agrees at 8 bases. The V segment lost 3 bases and the J segment 7 bases; nucleotides outside the gene matches: 11. This CDR3 is built from 15 residues. Germline assignment: CDR1 SQVTM and CDR2 ANQGSEA. In DNA, the CDR3 is TGCAGCGTTGACGGACAGGGAGGCTACGAGCAGCCCCAGCATTTT. This translates into CSVDGQGGYEQPQHF.

The chain recombines TRBV6-1 with TRBJ2-6; D gene ambiguous. The CDR3 has 15 residues. The germline V and J ends were trimmed by 4 bases and 2 bases, with 9 bases remaining between them. Looked up from germline, CDR1 is MNHNS and CDR2 is SASEGT. Written as DNA, the CDR3 is TGTGCCAGCAGTGCCCCGGGCCCTGGGGCCAACGTCCTGACTTTC. It translates to CASSAPGPGANVLTF.

J is TRBJ2-5 and V is TRBV5-1; the match to TRBD1 covers 7 bases. The end of the DNA fits TRBJ2-7 better, so the J call may be wrong. The CDR3 runs to 14 residues. Germline assignment: CDR1 SGHRS and CDR2 YFSETQ. CDR3 sequence: CASSPGQQTYEQYF. The CDR3 DNA reads as TGCGCCAGCAGCCCGGGACAGCAGACCTACGAGCAGTACTTC.

This chain uses TRBV6-6 with TRBJ2-7; no clear D. CDR1 MNHNY and CDR2 SVGAGI come from the germline V gene (reference sequence). The CDR3 runs to 11 residues. V lost 6 bases to trimming and J lost 4 bases, with 7 bases between them. CDR3 residues: CASSNFYEQYF. CDR3 nucleotide sequence: TGTGCCAGCAGCAACTTTTACGAGCAGTACTTC.

The J gene is TRBJ1-2, the V gene TRBV12-3 or TRBV12-4; the D gene is possibly TRBD1 (5 bases). Trimming stripped 2 bases from V and 8 bases from J, with 9 bases between. The CDR3 is 12 amino acids. In DNA, the CDR3 is TGTGCCAGCAGTTTATTCAGGGTCGGCTACACCTTC. It specifies CASSLFRVGYTF.

The genes are TRBV15 and TRBJ1-5, with 10 bases aligning to TRBD1. Trimming at V came to 3 bases and at J to 1 base, leaving 6 bases not matched to a gene. The CDR3 spans 17 residues. The germline CDR1 and CDR2 sequences are LNHNV and YYDKDF (reference sequence). CDR3 protein: CATSRVGTGESNQPQHF. CDR3 nucleotides: TGTGCCACCAGCAGGGTAGGGACAGGGGAGAGCAATCAGCCCCAGCATTTT. The full variable domain, completed using reference TRBV15 and TRBJ1-5, is DAMVIQNPRYQVTQFGKPVTLSCSQTLNHNVMYWYQQKSSQAPKLLFHYYDKDFNNEADTPDNFQSRRPNTSFCFLDIRSPGLGDTAMYLCATSRVGTGESNQPQHFGDGTRLSIL.

The CDR3, as DNA: TGTGCCAGCAGCTTACTCCTCAGGGGGGCGAACACTGAAGCTTTCTTT. It yields the protein CASSLLLRGANTEAFF. V is TRBV7-3 and J is TRBJ1-1; 7 nucleotides match TRBD1. The junction had 7 bases not matched to a gene; V was cut back by 2 bases and J by 1 base. Per germline, CDR1 SGHTA and CDR2 FQGTGA. CDR3 length: 16 amino acids.

This chain joins TRBV5-5 and TRBJ2-5; D may match TRBD1 or TRBD2 (5 bases each). Trimming removed 5 bases from V and 2 bases from J, with 16 bases in between. CDR1 is SGHKS and CDR2 is YYEKEE in the germline V gene (reference sequence). There are 15 residues in the CDR3. The CDR3 sequence: CASRAPGPRQETQYF. CDR3 coding DNA: TGTGCCAGCAGGGCCCCGGGGCCGAGACAAGAGACCCAGTACTTC.

This clonotype was detected once. A single base separates this from a much larger clone, so it may be a read error. This chain connects TRBV7-3 to TRBJ2-1; 11 bases map to TRBD2. The CDR3 contains 16 residues. Losses at the gene ends were 5 bases for V and 4 bases for J; bases not matched to a gene: 7. Germline V CDR1 and CDR2: SGHTA, FQGTGA. The CDR3, as DNA: TGTGCCAGCAGCCCCTCCGGGACTAGCGGATACAATGAGCAGTTCTTC. Amino acids: CASSPSGTSGYNEQFF. The full variable domain, its missing parts supplied by reference TRBV7-3 and TRBJ2-1, is GAGVSQTPSNKVTEKGKYVELRCDPISGHTALYWYRQSLGQGPEFLIYFQGTGAADDSGLPNDRFFAVRPEGSVSTLKIQRTERGDSAVYLCASSPSGTSGYNEQFFGPGTRLTVL.

The V call is TRBV10-3, the J call TRBJ1-2; TRBD1 aligns across 7 bases. V was clipped by 2 bases and J by 0 bases; unmatched bases: 3. The CDR3 has 15 residues. Germline V gene lookup returns CDR1 ENHRY and CDR2 SYGVKD. In DNA, the CDR3 is TGTGCCATCAGTGAGCCCGGACAGGCTAACTATGGCTACACCTTC. This encodes CAISEPGQANYGYTF.